This TCR beta chain is drawn from a study of OX40 agonist ivuxolimab in advanced cancers. In terms of the full investigation: The costimulatory receptor OX40 (CD134) was targeted by ivuxolimab, a fully human IgG2 agonistic monoclonal antibody. Intravenous ivuxolimab was administered to patients every 2 weeks at six dose levels: 0.01, 0.1, 0.3, 1.5, 3 and 10 mg/kg. Among the roughly 52 dose-escalation patients, 19 had hepatocellular carcinoma, roughly 15 melanoma, 9 renal cell carcinoma and 9 head and neck cancer. The dose-escalation cohort was 82.7% male with a mean age of approximately 60 years, ranging from roughly 23 to 80. Prior anti-PD-1, anti-PD-L1 or anti-CTLA-4 therapy was permitted, and 30% to 45% of dose-escalation patients had received checkpoint inhibitors. Partial responses occurred in three dose-escalation patients, of whom one had hepatocellular carcinoma and two had cutaneous melanoma. Peripheral TCRbeta sequencing was intended to test whether TCR sequence diversity was altered and clonal T-cell expansion was caused by ivuxolimab. The paper covers the monotherapy dose-escalation part of the phase I ivuxolimab trial, which included N ≈ 50 patients. What the research found in general, with its limitations: After ivuxolimab, more expanded clones were found on average in CD8+ T cells than in CD4+ T cells. Low levels of normalized T-cell clonal expansion were also shown by some nonresponding patients. At doses of 0.1 to 3.0 mg/kg, clonal expansion of both CD4+ and CD8+ T cells in blood was seen between baseline and week 6. Which antigens the clonally expanded peripheral T cells were specific for was not determined. In the 0.1-3.0 mg/kg groups, partial responders had among the lowest normalized peripheral clonal expansion, particularly in CD8+ T cells.

Including cysteine and phenylalanine, the CDR3 has 15 amino acids. Only the CDR3 DNA stays, 45 bases, in frame from base 1. V lost 3 bases and J lost 0 bases; the stretch between them is 11 bases long. Based on the germline V gene (reference sequence), the CDR1 and CDR2 sequences are SEHNR and FQNEAQ. The trial excluded patients who had a history of autoimmune disease or were on systemic immunosuppression. Peripheral blood for TCR sequencing was collected from all dose cohorts at baseline, on cycle 4 day 1, and on cycle 7 day 1. Samples were obtained from an open-label, multicenter, first-in-human phase I dose-escalation trial of ivuxolimab. Adults with locally advanced or metastatic melanoma, renal cell, hepatocellular, or head and neck squamous cell carcinoma were enrolled in the trial. Before TCR sequencing, CD4+ T cells and CD8+ T cells were sorted from peripheral blood as separate populations.

Genomic DNA was extracted from sorted cells for sequencing of the TCRbeta CDR3 region. TCRbeta CDR3 regions were sequenced using the immunoSEQ Assay. Held by TCRdb, this immuneACCESS table contains in-frame sequences only and omits some clones. Under half of the omission traces to an unresolved V gene where checked; the cause of the rest is unknown. The sample table holds tens of thousands of clones, of which about nine tenths were seen once. Roughly 14% of the sample lies in the top ten. A word on this clone: The target of this receptor is not known. It has no much larger one-base neighbor in the sample; base qualities were not kept.

The source was CD4+ or CD8+ T cells sorted from blood, collected in a trial of the OX40 agonist ivuxolimab. The clonotype comes from an adult with an advanced solid tumor such as melanoma, head and neck, liver or kidney cancer. Rearrangement joined TRBV7-9 to TRBJ1-1; TRBD1 could be the D gene, as 5 bases match. The CDR3 protein: CASSFSGGMNTEAFF. DNA sequence: TGTGCCAGCAGCTTCTCCGGGGGAATGAACACTGAAGCTTTCTTT.